This T cell receptor beta chain comes out of a study of metastatic and nonmetastatic thyroid tumors. The CDR3 totals 13 residues. The V end lost 4 bases, the J end lost 5 bases, and 14 bases lay between the germline ends. Germline loops: CDR1 GTSNPN, CDR2 SVGIG (reference sequence). Before thyroid surgery, none of the patients had received any treatment. This clone has ten or more counts. Antigen: not known. Original methodology: Clinicopathological groups differed in CDR3, with these differences serving to build a distant-metastasis classifier for papillary thyroid cancer. TCRdb recomputed clones from the PCR reads via MiXCR. The V and J calls were not made by the authors but by TCRdb's processing. This table has some 26,000 clones, approximately 24% appearing once. Notes on the study in general: Versus benign nodules, malignant thyroid tumors reportedly had significantly higher TCR beta diversity, in blood and tumor.

The sample was blood. The receptor was isolated from a male donor with papillary thyroid cancer or a benign thyroid nodule (not recorded which). Some clones in this sample may be carry-over from other donors' samples. V gene TRBV30 combines with J gene TRBJ1-2; D unresolved. The CDR3 protein is CAWTLDRRYGYTF. For the CDR3, the DNA is TGTGCCTGGACCCTGGATAGACGGTATGGCTACACCTTC.